The entry below describes one T cell receptor (beta chain). This table comes from immunoSEQ multiplex PCR, and its TCRdb copy is limited to in-frame clones, with some not included. The sample holds 200,000 or so clones, 88% seen once. Participants were aged about 18 to 100 years from about two dozen US areas. These data belong to a study of blood T cell repertoires in COVID-19. This sequence originates from a woman under 40 who had recovered from COVID-19. The sample comprised PBMCs or T cells enriched from blood (not recorded which).

The CDR3: CASSVDPGSSGNTIYF. CDR3 sequence (DNA): TGTGCCAGCAGCGTAGATCCGGGAAGCTCTGGAAACACCATATATTTT. The chain employs TRBV9 and TRBJ1-3; D not resolved. The CDR3 covers 16 residues. With 0 bases removed from V and 0 bases from J, the gap between germline ends came to 10 bases. The V gene's germline CDR1 is SGDLS and CDR2 YYNGEE. Complete variable domain (other parts from reference TRBV9 and TRBJ1-3): DSGVTQTPKHLITATGQRVTLRCSPRSGDLSVYWYQQSLDQGLQFLIQYYNGEERAKGNILERFSAQQFPDLHSELNLSSLELGDSALYFCASSVDPGSSGNTIYFGEGSWLTVV.